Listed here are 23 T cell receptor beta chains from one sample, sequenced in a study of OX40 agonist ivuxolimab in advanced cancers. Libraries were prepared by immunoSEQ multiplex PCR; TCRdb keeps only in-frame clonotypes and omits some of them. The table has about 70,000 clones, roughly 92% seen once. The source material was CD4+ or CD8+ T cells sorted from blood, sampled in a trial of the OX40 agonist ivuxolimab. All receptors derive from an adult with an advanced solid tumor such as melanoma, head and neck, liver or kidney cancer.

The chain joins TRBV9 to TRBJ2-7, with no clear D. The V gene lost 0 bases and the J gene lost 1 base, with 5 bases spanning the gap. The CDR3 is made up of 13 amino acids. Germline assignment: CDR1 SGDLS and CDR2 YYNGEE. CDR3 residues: CASSVGKSYEQYF. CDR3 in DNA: TGTGCCAGCAGCGTAGGCAAATCCTACGAGCAGTACTTC.

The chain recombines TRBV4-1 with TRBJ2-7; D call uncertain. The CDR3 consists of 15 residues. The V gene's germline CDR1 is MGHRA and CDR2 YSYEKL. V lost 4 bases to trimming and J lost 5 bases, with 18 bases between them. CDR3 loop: CASSPFRTGEDEQYF. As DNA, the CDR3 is TGCGCCAGCAGCCCATTTCGAACGGGCGAGGACGAGCAGTACTTC.

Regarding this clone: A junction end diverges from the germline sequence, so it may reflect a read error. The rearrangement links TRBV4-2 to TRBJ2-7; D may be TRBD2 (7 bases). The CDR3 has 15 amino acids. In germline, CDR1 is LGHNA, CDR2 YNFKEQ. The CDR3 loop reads CASSEERGGGYEQYF. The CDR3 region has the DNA TGTGCCAGCAGCGAAGAAAGGGGGGGCGGCTACGAGCAGTACTTC.

Here the CDR3 DNA reads TGTGCCAGCAGCTTGGGGCGGGGACTTTACAATGAGCAGTTCTTC. Translated, it gives CASSLGRGLYNEQFF. V gene TRBV13 combines with J gene TRBJ2-1, with a weak D call TRBD2 (6 bases). V shed 3 bases and J shed 4 bases, with 13 bases lying between them. The CDR3 runs to 15 residues. Germline CDR1 reads PRHDT; CDR2 reads FYEKMQ (reference sequence).

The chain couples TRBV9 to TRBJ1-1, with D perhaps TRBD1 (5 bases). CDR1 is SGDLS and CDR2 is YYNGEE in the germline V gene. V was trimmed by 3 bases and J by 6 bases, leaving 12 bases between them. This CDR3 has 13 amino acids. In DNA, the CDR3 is TGTGCCAGCAGCGCGCCCGGGGGGGCTGAAGCTTTCTTT. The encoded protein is CASSAPGGAEAFF.

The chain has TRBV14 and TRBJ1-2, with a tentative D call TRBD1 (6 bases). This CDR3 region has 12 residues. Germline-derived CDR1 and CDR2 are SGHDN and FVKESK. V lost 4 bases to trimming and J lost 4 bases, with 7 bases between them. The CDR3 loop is CASSPDSYGYTF. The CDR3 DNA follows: TGTGCCAGCAGCCCGGACAGCTATGGCTACACCTTC. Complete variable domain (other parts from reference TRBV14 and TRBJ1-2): EAGVTQFPSHSVIEKGQTVTLRCDPISGHDNLYWYRRVMGKEIKFLLHFVKESKQDESGMPNNRFLAERTGGTYSTLKVQPAELEDSGVYFCASSPDSYGYTFGSGTRLTVV.

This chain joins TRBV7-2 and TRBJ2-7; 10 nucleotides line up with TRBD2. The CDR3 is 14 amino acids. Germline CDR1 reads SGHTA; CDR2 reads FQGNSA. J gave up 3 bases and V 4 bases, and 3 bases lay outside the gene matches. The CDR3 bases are TGTGCCAGCAGCTCTAGCGGGGGAGTCTACGAGCAGTACTTC. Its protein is CASSSSGGVYEQYF.

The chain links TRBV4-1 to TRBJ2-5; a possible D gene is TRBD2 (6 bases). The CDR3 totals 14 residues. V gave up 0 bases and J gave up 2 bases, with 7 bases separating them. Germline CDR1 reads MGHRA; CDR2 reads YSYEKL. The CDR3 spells CASSQEGLQETQYF. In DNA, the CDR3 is TGCGCCAGCAGCCAAGAGGGACTGCAAGAGACCCAGTACTTC.

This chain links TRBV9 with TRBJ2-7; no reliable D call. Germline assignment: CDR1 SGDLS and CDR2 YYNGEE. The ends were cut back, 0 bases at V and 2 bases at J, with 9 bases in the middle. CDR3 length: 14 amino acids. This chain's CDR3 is CASSVEPGPYEQYF. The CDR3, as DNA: TGTGCCAGCAGCGTAGAGCCAGGACCCTACGAGCAGTACTTC.

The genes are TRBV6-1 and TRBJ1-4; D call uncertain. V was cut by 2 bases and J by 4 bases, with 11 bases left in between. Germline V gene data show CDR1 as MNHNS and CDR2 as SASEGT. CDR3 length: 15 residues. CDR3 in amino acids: CASSEPGGYNEKLFF. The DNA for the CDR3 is TGTGCCAGCAGTGAACCCGGCGGCTATAATGAAAAACTGTTTTTT.

The CDR3 sequence: CASSATRDRGLNTEAFF. CDR3 nucleotides: TGTGCCAGCAGTGCTACCCGGGACAGGGGCTTGAACACTGAAGCTTTCTTT. This sequence joins TRBV6-1 and TRBJ1-1; 10 bases are a match to TRBD1. The ends lost 4 bases at V and 0 bases at J; junction bases unmatched: 8. Germline CDR1 MNHNS, CDR2 SASEGT. This CDR3 has 17 residues.

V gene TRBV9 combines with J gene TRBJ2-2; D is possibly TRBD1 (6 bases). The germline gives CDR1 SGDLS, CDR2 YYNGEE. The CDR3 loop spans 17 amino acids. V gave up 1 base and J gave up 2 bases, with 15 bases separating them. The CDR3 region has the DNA TGTGCCAGCAGCGTACCACTCGGGGACATTAACACCGGGGAGCTGTTTTTT. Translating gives CASSVPLGDINTGELFF.

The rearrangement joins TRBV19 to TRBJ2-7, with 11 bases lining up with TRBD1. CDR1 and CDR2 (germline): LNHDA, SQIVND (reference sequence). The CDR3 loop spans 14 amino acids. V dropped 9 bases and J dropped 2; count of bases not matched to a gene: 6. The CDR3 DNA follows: TGTGCCAGCCGACCGGGACAGGGGGCCTACGAGCAGTACTTC. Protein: CASRPGQGAYEQYF.

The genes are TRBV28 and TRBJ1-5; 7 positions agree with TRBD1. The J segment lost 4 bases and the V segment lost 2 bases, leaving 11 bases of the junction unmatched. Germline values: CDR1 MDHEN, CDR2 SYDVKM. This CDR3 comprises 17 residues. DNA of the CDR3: TGTGCCAGCAGTTTACGGATCAGGGGGTATATAAATCAGCCCCAGCATTTT. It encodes CASSLRIRGYINQPQHF.

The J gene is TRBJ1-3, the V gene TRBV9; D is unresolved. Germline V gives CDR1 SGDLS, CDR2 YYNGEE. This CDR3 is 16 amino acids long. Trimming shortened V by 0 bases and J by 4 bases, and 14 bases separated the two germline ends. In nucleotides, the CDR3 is TGTGCCAGCAGCGTAGCGCCCGGGTGGGTGGGAAACACCATATATTTT. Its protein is CASSVAPGWVGNTIYF.

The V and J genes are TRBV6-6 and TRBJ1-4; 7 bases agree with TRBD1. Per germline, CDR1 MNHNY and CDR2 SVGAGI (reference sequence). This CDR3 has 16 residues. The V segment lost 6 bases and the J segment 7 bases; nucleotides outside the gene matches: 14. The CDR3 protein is CASRGTAFELGEKLFF. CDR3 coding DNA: TGTGCCAGCAGAGGGACAGCATTCGAACTGGGTGAAAAACTGTTTTTT.

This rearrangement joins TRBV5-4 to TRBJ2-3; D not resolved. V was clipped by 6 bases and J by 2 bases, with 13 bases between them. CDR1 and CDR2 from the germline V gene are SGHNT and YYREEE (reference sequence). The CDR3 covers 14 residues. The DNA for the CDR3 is TGTGCCAGCACCCCCCCCCAGAACACAGATACGCAGTATTTT. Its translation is CASTPPQNTDTQYF.

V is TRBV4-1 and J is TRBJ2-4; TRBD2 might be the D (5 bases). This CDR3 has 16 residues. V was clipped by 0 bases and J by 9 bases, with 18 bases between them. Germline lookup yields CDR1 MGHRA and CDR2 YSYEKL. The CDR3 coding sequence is TGCGCCAGCAGCCAAGATTTGCAGCTACCTCGGGGCATTCAGTACTTC. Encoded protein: CASSQDLQLPRGIQYF.

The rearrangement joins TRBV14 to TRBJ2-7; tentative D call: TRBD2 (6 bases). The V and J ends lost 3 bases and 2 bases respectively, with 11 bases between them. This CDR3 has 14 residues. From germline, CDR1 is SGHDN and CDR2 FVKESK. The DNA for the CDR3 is TGTGCCAGCAGCCATTTCAGACTAGCCTACGAGCAGTACTTC. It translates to CASSHFRLAYEQYF.

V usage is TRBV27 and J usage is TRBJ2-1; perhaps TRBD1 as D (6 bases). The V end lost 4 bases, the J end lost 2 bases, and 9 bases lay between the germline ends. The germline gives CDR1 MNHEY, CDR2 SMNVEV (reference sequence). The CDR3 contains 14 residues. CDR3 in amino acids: CASSSRTAYNEQFF. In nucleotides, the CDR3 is TGTGCCAGCAGTTCCCGGACAGCCTACAATGAGCAGTTCTTC.

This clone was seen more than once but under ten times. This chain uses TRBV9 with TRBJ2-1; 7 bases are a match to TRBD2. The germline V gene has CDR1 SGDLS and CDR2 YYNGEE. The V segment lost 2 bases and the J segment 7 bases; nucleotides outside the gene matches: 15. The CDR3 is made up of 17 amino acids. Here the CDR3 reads CASSVPISGGTQNEQFF. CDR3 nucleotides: TGTGCCAGCAGCGTCCCCATTTCGGGGGGTACCCAGAATGAGCAGTTCTTC.

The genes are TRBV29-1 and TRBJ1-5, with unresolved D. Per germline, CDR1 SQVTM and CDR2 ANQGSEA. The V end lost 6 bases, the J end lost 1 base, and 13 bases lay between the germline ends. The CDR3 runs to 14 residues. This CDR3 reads CSVVQSGSNQPQHF. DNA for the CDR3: TGCAGCGTGGTACAGTCGGGGAGCAATCAGCCCCAGCATTTT. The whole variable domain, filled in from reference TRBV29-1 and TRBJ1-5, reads SAVISQKPSRDICQRGTSLTIQCQVDSQVTMMFWYRQQPGQSLTLIATANQGSEATYESGFVIDKFPISRPNLTFSTLTVSNMSPEDSSIYLCSVVQSGSNQPQHFGDGTRLSIL.

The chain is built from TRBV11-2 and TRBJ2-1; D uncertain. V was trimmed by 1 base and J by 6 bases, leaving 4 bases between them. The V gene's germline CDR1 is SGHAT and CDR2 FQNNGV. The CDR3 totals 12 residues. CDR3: CASSLAGNEQFF. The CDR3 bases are TGTGCCAGCAGCTTAGCGGGCAATGAGCAGTTCTTC.